These T cell receptor beta chains were read from a single sample in a study of breast tumors, draining lymph nodes, adjacent tissues. MiXCR, run by TCRdb on the multiplex PCR reads, gives a single entry per CDR3 protein. Among fewer than 80,000 distinct CDR3 sequences listed, less than 50% were seen once. Specimen: breast tumor tissue. These receptors were obtained from a female donor with breast cancer. Some clones in this sample may be carry-over from other donors' samples. Each CDR3 is given with its conserved first and last residue. The D gene is left open where the match is weak. Size is stated for part of the rows, as once, few or many counts, or as a class when the clone is expanded.

clone size: many; D gene: -; V gene: TRBV6-5; J gene: TRBJ1-6; CDR3 DNA: TGTGCCAGCAGTGGAGGGGTGTATTCACCCCTCCACTTT; CDR3 protein: CASSGGVYSPLHF
clone size: many; D gene: -; V gene: TRBV6-5; J gene: TRBJ1-2; CDR3 DNA: TGTGCCAGCAGTTACTTTTTAGGGGCTGGAGGCTATGGCTACACCTTC; CDR3 protein: CASSYFLGAGGYGYTF
clone size: few; D gene: -; V gene: TRBV6-5; J gene: TRBJ1-1; CDR3 DNA: TGTGCCAGCAGAACGAACCAGGAAGGCGCTGAAGCTTTCTTT; CDR3 protein: CASRTNQEGAEAFF
clone size: many; D gene: TRBD1; V gene: TRBV9; J gene: TRBJ1-2; CDR3 DNA: TGTGCCAGCAGCTCGCGAAGGACAGGCTATGGCTACACCTTC; CDR3 protein: CASSSRRTGYGYTF
clone size: many; D gene: TRBD1; V gene: TRBV2; J gene: TRBJ2-5; CDR3 DNA: TGTGCCAGCTGTGGACAGGGGCTCAATCAAGAGACCCAGTACTTC; CDR3 protein: CASCGQGLNQETQYF
clone size: many; D gene: TRBD2; V gene: TRBV20-1; J gene: TRBJ2-7; CDR3 DNA: TGCAGTGCTACCAATCGACTAGCGGGGGTAACGTCCTACGAGCAGTACTTC; CDR3 protein: CSATNRLAGVTSYEQYF
clone size: -; D gene: TRBD2; V gene: TRBV24-1; J gene: TRBJ2-1; CDR3 DNA: TGTGCCACCAGTGCGATACTACCGGGACTAGCCAATGAGCAGTTCTTC; CDR3 protein: CATSAILPGLANEQFF
clone size: few; D gene: TRBD2; V gene: TRBV7-9; J gene: TRBJ2-7; CDR3 DNA: TGTGCCAGCAATCGACGCTCCGGGACTAGCGGGAACCCCCACGAGCAGTACTTC; CDR3 protein: CASNRRSGTSGNPHEQYF
clone size: many; D gene: -; V gene: TRBV2; J gene: TRBJ1-4; CDR3 DNA: TGTGCCAGCAGTGATCAGGGTACAACTAATGAAAAACTGTTTTTT; CDR3 protein: CASSDQGTTNEKLFF
clone size: many; D gene: -; V gene: TRBV5-6; J gene: TRBJ2-3; CDR3 DNA: TGTGCCAGCAGCTTGGCTCCTAGCACAGATACGCAGTATTTT; CDR3 protein: CASSLAPSTDTQYF
clone size: many; D gene: -; V gene: TRBV7-8; J gene: TRBJ2-1; CDR3 DNA: TGTGCCAGCAGCTTAGTTGCCGGGGGCGCTGTACTCTACAATGAGCAGTTCTTC; CDR3 protein: CASSLVAGGAVLYNEQFF
clone size: many; D gene: -; V gene: TRBV10-3; J gene: TRBJ1-4; CDR3 DNA: TGTGCCATCAGTGAGGGTGGGGAGAATGAAAAACTGTTTTTT; CDR3 protein: CAISEGGENEKLFF
clone size: -; D gene: TRBD2; V gene: TRBV7-2; J gene: TRBJ2-1; CDR3 DNA: TGTGCCAGCAGCTCGAGCGGGAGAACTTACAATGAGCAGTTCTTC; CDR3 protein: CASSSSGRTYNEQFF
clone size: many; D gene: TRBD1; V gene: TRBV5-6; J gene: TRBJ1-2; CDR3 DNA: TGTGCCAGCAGCAGGGACAGGGGCCACTATGGCTACACCTTC; CDR3 protein: CASSRDRGHYGYTF
clone size: medium-sized; D gene: -; V gene: TRBV6-5; J gene: TRBJ2-7; CDR3 DNA: TGTGCCAGCAGTTTTGGGGAAAGCTCCTACGAGCAGTACTTC; CDR3 protein: CASSFGESSYEQYF
clone size: -; D gene: TRBD1; V gene: TRBV5-1; J gene: TRBJ2-6; CDR3 DNA: TGCGCCAGCAGACGTACAGGGGGCGCCAGTGGGGCCAACGTCCTGACTTTC; CDR3 protein: CASRRTGGASGANVLTF
clone size: -; D gene: TRBD2; V gene: TRBV29-1; J gene: TRBJ2-7; CDR3 DNA: TGCAGCTCGCTAGCGGGAGTTTCCTACGAGCAGTACTTC; CDR3 protein: CSSLAGVSYEQYF
clone size: -; D gene: TRBD2; V gene: TRBV5-1; J gene: TRBJ2-3; CDR3 DNA: TGCGCCAGCAGCAAGACTAGCGGGGGGAACACAGATACGCAGTATTTT; CDR3 protein: CASSKTSGGNTDTQYF
clone size: medium-sized; D gene: TRBD2; V gene: TRBV7-9; J gene: TRBJ2-5; CDR3 DNA: TGTGCCAGCAGCTTAAATAGCGGGGGTGGGGAGACCCAGTACTTC; CDR3 protein: CASSLNSGGGETQYF
clone size: many; D gene: -; V gene: TRBV29-1; J gene: TRBJ1-2; CDR3 DNA: TGCAGCGCCACCCCTCCCGGAGCTAACTATGGCTACACCTTC; CDR3 protein: CSATPPGANYGYTF
clone size: -; D gene: -; V gene: TRBV12-5; J gene: TRBJ2-2; CDR3 DNA: TGTGCTAGTGGTTTCGGACGTATTACCGGGGAGCTGTTTTTT; CDR3 protein: CASGFGRITGELFF
clone size: few; D gene: TRBD1; V gene: TRBV20-1; J gene: TRBJ1-3; CDR3 DNA: TGCAGTGCTAGGGGACAGGGTTCAAACACCATATATTTT; CDR3 protein: CSARGQGSNTIYF
clone size: -; D gene: TRBD1; V gene: TRBV12-3/TRBV12-4; J gene: TRBJ2-5; CDR3 DNA: TGTGCCAGCAGACCTGGGACAGGCCAAGAGACCCAGTACTTC; CDR3 protein: CASRPGTGQETQYF
clone size: many; D gene: TRBD1; V gene: TRBV28; J gene: TRBJ1-5; CDR3 DNA: TGTGCCAGCAGGCGAGACAGGGAGGGACAGCCCCAGCATTTT; CDR3 protein: CASRRDREGQPQHF
clone size: many; D gene: -; V gene: TRBV7-8; J gene: TRBJ2-5; CDR3 DNA: TGTGCCAGCAGCCTAGGGTGGGGGACCCGACAAGAGACCCAGTACTTC; CDR3 protein: CASSLGWGTRQETQYF
clone size: -; D gene: TRBD2; V gene: TRBV15; J gene: TRBJ2-3; CDR3 DNA: TGTGCCACCAGCAGAGAAGCGGGAGATGGACCAGATACGCAGTATTTT; CDR3 protein: CATSREAGDGPDTQYF
clone size: many; D gene: -; V gene: TRBV7-2; J gene: TRBJ2-7; CDR3 DNA: TGTGCCAGCAGCTTAGGAGAACGCCTCTACGAGCAGTACTTC; CDR3 protein: CASSLGERLYEQYF
clone size: many; D gene: TRBD1; V gene: TRBV7-6; J gene: TRBJ2-2; CDR3 DNA: TGTGCCAGCAGTTTCGGGACAGATTACACCGGGGAGCTGTTTTTT; CDR3 protein: CASSFGTDYTGELFF
clone size: many; D gene: TRBD1; V gene: TRBV11-2; J gene: TRBJ2-7; CDR3 DNA: TGTGCCAGCAGCTTAACAGGGGGCATCGACGAGCAGTACTTC; CDR3 protein: CASSLTGGIDEQYF
clone size: -; D gene: TRBD1; V gene: TRBV7-2; J gene: TRBJ1-5; CDR3 DNA: TGTGCCAGCAGCTTCCTGACAGGGCAAGAGACCCAGCATTTT; CDR3 protein: CASSFLTGQETQHF
clone size: -; D gene: -; V gene: TRBV10-3; J gene: TRBJ2-7; CDR3 DNA: TGTGCCATCAGACCGGGCTACGAGCAGTACTTC; CDR3 protein: CAIRPGYEQYF
clone size: many; D gene: -; V gene: TRBV7-9; J gene: TRBJ2-3; CDR3 DNA: TGTGCCAGCAGCCTGGACGGCGGGGGCACAGATACGCAGTATTTT; CDR3 protein: CASSLDGGGTDTQYF
clone size: -; D gene: -; V gene: TRBV20-1; J gene: TRBJ2-1; CDR3 DNA: TGCAGCCCCACTGGGGGGACCAATGAGCAGTTCTTC; CDR3 protein: CSPTGGTNEQFF
clone size: -; D gene: -; V gene: TRBV2; J gene: TRBJ2-7; CDR3 DNA: TGTGCCAGCAGTGAAGCAGGCAGTGCTAGAGGGCAGAATCGCCCCCCCTACGAGCAGTACTTC; CDR3 protein: CASSEAGSARGQNRPPYEQYF
clone size: -; D gene: -; V gene: TRBV6-5; J gene: TRBJ2-7; CDR3 DNA: TGTGCCAGCAGCCCCGGAGCTAACCCCTACGAGCAGTACTTC; CDR3 protein: CASSPGANPYEQYF
clone size: once; D gene: TRBD2; V gene: TRBV20-1; J gene: TRBJ2-3; CDR3 DNA: TGCAGTCTTTCTAGCGGGACAGATACGCAGTATTTT; CDR3 protein: CSLSSGTDTQYF
clone size: few; D gene: TRBD1; V gene: TRBV12-3/TRBV12-4; J gene: TRBJ1-3; CDR3 DNA: TGTGCCAGCCGGGACAGCTCTGGAAACACCATATATTTT; CDR3 protein: CASRDSSGNTIYF
clone size: many; D gene: TRBD2; V gene: TRBV2; J gene: TRBJ2-3; CDR3 DNA: TGTGCCAGCAGGAGACTAGCGGGCGAAGCTATTTTCACAGATACGCAGTATTTT; CDR3 protein: CASRRLAGEAIFTDTQYF
clone size: many; D gene: -; V gene: TRBV4-1; J gene: TRBJ1-2; CDR3 DNA: TGCGCCAGCAGCGGAACAGAATATGGCTACACCTTC; CDR3 protein: CASSGTEYGYTF
clone size: many; D gene: TRBD1; V gene: TRBV29-1; J gene: TRBJ1-2; CDR3 DNA: TGCAGCGTACGGACAGGGGGCCATAGAAACTATGGCTACACCTTC; CDR3 protein: CSVRTGGHRNYGYTF
clone size: -; D gene: -; V gene: TRBV15; J gene: TRBJ1-5; CDR3 DNA: TGTGCCACCAGCATGGAAGCGGGGGGCTACGAGCATTTT; CDR3 protein: CATSMEAGGYEHF
clone size: many; D gene: -; V gene: TRBV28; J gene: TRBJ2-3; CDR3 DNA: TGTGCCAGCTGCGAGTCCGATACGCAGTATTTT; CDR3 protein: CASCESDTQYF
clone size: -; D gene: -; V gene: TRBV5-4; J gene: TRBJ1-2; CDR3 DNA: TGTGCCAGCAGCTTTAGGACAGAAACTTATGGCTACACCTTC; CDR3 protein: CASSFRTETYGYTF
clone size: -; D gene: TRBD2; V gene: TRBV5-8; J gene: TRBJ2-2; CDR3 DNA: TGTGCCAGCAGCCGGGGACTAGCGGGGTCCCTGGGCACCGGGGAGCTGTTTTTT; CDR3 protein: CASSRGLAGSLGTGELFF